This entry features one TCR beta chain sequence. TCRdb keeps only in-frame clones here, not all; method: immunoSEQ multiplex PCR. The sample includes roughly 78,000 clones, about four fifths of them seen just once. The data were taken from a study of radiation and T cells in renal cell carcinoma. The CDR3 loop spans 13 amino acids. Germline V CDR1 and CDR2: SQVTM, ANQGSEA. The V gene lost 5 bases and the J gene lost 5 bases, with 14 bases spanning the gap. Noted time point: blood 2 weeks post-SBRT. Treatment meaning: 15 Gy SBRT to primary tumor, nephrectomy 4 weeks later. The sequence came from a man in his 60s with renal cell carcinoma. The sequencing used blood, collected from a patient whose treatment included radiotherapy and nephrectomy. V is TRBV29-1 and J is TRBJ2-3, with D perhaps being TRBD1 or TRBD2 (6 bases each). CDR3 in DNA: TGCAGCGTTAAGGGGGGACGGGGAGATACGCAGTATTTT. It is translated as CSVKGGRGDTQYF.